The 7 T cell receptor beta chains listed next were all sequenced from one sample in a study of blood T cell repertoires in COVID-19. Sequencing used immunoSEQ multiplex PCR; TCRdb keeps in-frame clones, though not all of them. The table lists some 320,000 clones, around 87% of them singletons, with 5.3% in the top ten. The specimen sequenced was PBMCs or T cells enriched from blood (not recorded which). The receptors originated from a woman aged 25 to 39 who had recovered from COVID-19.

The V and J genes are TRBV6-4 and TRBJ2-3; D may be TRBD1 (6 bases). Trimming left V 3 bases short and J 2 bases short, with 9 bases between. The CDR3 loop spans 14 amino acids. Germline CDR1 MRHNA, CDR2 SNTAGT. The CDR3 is CASSDQGITDTQYF. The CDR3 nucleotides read TGTGCCAGCAGTGATCAGGGGATCACAGATACGCAGTATTTT.

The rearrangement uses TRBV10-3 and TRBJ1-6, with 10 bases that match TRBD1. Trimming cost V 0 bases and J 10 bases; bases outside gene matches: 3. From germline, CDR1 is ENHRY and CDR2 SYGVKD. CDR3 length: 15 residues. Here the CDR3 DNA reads TGTGCCATCAGTGAGTCGACAGGGGGCGAATCACCCCTCCACTTT. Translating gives CAISESTGGESPLHF.

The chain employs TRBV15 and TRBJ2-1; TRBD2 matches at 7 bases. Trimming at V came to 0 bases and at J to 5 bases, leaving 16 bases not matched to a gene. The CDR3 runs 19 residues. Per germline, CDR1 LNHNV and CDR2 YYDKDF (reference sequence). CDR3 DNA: TGTGCCACCAGCAGAGATAGTTTGGCGGGGGACCAATCCAACAATGAGCAGTTCTTC. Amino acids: CATSRDSLAGDQSNNEQFF.

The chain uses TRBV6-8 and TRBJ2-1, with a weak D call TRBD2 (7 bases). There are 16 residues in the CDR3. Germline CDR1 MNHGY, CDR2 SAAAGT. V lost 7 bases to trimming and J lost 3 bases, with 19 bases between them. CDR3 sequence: CASIPPGGLGYNEQFF. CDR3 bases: TGTGCCAGCATCCCACCGGGGGGCCTAGGCTACAATGAGCAGTTCTTC.

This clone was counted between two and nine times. Here the CDR3 DNA reads TGTGCCAGCAGCTATGGCGGGACAGTATATGGCTACACCTTC. It specifies CASSYGGTVYGYTF. The chain combines TRBV28 with TRBJ1-2; 7 bases fit TRBD1. The CDR3 extends over 14 amino acids. CDR1 and CDR2 (germline): MDHEN, SYDVKM. Unmatched junction bases numbered 9, after V lost 6 bases and J lost 5 bases.

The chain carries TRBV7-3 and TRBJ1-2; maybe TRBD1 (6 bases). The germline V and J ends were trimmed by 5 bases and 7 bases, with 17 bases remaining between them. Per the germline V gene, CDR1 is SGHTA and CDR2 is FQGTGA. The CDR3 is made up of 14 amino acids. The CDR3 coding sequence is TGTGCCAGCAGCCCCTCGCGGGGGGGCTCTGGCTACACCTTC. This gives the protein CASSPSRGGSGYTF.

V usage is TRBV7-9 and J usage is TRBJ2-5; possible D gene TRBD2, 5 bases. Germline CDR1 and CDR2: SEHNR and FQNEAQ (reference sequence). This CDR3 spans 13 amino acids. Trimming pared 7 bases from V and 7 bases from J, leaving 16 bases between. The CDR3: CASILDGEGTQYF. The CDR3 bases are TGTGCCAGCATACTAGATGGGGAAGGGACCCAGTACTTC. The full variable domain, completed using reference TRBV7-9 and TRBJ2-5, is DTGVSQNPRHKITKRGQNVTFRCDPISEHNRLYWYRQTLGQGPEFLTYFQNEAQLEKSRLLSDRFSAERPKGSFSTLEIQRTEQGDSAMYLCASILDGEGTQYFGPGTRLLVL.